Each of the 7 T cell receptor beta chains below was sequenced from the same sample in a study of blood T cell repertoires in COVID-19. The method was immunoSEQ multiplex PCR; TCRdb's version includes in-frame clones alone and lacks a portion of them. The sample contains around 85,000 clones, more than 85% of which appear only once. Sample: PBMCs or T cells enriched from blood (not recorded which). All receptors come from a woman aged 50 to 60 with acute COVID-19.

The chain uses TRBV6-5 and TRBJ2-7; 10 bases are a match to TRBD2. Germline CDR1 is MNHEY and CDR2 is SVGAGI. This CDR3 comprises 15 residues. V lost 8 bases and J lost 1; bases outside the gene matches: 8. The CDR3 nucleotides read TGTGCCAGCCTTAGTCTGGGACTAGCGTCCTACGAGCAGTACTTC. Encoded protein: CASLSLGLASYEQYF.

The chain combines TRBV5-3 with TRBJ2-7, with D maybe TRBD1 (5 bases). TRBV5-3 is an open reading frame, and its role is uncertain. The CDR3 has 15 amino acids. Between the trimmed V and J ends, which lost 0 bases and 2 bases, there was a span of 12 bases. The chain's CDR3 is CARSLEGVAAYEQYF. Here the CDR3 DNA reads TGTGCCAGAAGCTTGGAAGGGGTAGCAGCCTACGAGCAGTACTTC.

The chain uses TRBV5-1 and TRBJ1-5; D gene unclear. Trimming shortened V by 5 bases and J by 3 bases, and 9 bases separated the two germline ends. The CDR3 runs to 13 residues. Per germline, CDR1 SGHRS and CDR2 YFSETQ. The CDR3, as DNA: TGCGCCAGCAGGGGAGGCGACAATCAGCCCCAGCATTTT. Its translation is CASRGGDNQPQHF.

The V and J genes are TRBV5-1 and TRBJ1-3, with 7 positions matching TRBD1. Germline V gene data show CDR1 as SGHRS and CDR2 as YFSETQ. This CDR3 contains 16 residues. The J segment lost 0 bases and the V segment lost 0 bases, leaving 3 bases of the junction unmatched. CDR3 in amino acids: CASSLGQGFSGNTIYF. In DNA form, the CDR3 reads TGCGCCAGCAGCTTGGGACAGGGATTCTCTGGAAACACCATATATTTT.

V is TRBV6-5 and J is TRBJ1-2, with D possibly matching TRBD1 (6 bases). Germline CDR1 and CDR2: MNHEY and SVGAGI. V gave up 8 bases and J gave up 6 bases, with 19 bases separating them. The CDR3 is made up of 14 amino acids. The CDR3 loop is CASRRGGSEDGYTF. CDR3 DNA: TGTGCCAGCCGGAGGGGGGGCTCTGAGGATGGCTACACCTTC.

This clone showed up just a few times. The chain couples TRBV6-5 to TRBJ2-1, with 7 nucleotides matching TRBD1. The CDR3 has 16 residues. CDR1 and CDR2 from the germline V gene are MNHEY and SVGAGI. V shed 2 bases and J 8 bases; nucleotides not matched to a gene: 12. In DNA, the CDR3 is TGTGCCAGCAGTTACACTAATACAGGGGTAAGAGATGAGCAGTTCTTC. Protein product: CASSYTNTGVRDEQFF.

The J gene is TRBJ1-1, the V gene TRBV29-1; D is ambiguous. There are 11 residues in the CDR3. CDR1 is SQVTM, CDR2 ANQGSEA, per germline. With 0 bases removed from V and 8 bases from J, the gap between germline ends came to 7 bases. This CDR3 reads CSVEEGREAFF. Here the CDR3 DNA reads TGCAGCGTTGAAGAGGGCAGGGAAGCTTTCTTT.